One T cell receptor (beta chain) is described in this entry. The antigen remains unidentified. This specimen comes from a study of cytomegalovirus exposure and HLA in healthy donors. Germline V gives CDR1 SGHTA, CDR2 FQGNSA. V trimming: 2 bases; J trimming: 5 bases; junction bases outside the gene matches: 9. The CDR3 sequence is 17 residues long. Findings and limits, study-wide: A further, later analysis showed that HLA-associated TCR beta chains (compared with equally common others) were more clonally expanded. Researchers catalogued about 160 TCR beta chains as cytomegalovirus-associated. Accurate predictions that matched the HLA-A and HLA-B alleles of most subjects were reportedly made from TCR beta sequences.

Primers: 60 Vbeta forward and 13 Jbeta reverse. Assay used: immunoSEQ multiplex PCR; TCRdb lists only in-frame clones, some missing. This sample contains about 210,000 clones. Sequenced: PBMCs. This receptor was obtained from a woman aged 30 to 39 in good health and CMV-seropositive. The chain couples TRBV7-2 to TRBJ2-5, with 12 bases fitting TRBD2. The CDR3 region has the DNA TGTGCCAGCAGCTTAAGTCCTAGCGGGAGGGTCTTGGAGACCCAGTACTTC. Its translation: CASSLSPSGRVLETQYF.